This is a list of T cell receptor beta chains from one sample in a study of post-analysis software for immune sequencing data. TCRdb fed the PCR reads into MiXCR, producing one record per CDR3 protein. The sample has 800,000 to 950,000 distinct CDR3 sequences; about 50% are singletons. Sequencing was carried out using blood. The receptors here all came from a girl between 10 and 17 years old with multiple sclerosis. The CDR3 runs from the conserved cysteine through the conserved F or W. Each record gives: D gene, J gene, V gene, clone size, CDR3 DNA, CDR3 protein. A D gene is named only where the DNA matches it firmly. Only part of the rows carry a size: once, few, many, or a class if the clone is expanded.

d_call: TRBD2; j_call: TRBJ2-5; v_call: TRBV12-3/TRBV12-4; clone_size: -; cdr3_nt: TGTGCCAGCAGTGGGGGACTAGCGGGAGAAGGAAAAGAGCAGTACTTC; cdr3_aa: CASSGGLAGEGKEQYF
d_call: -; j_call: TRBJ2-1; v_call: TRBV12-3/TRBV12-4; clone_size: few; cdr3_nt: TGTGCCAGTCGTGGTATTAATGAGCAGTTCTTC; cdr3_aa: CASRGINEQFF
d_call: -; j_call: TRBJ1-4; v_call: TRBV4-1; clone_size: -; cdr3_nt: TGCGCCAGCAGCCAACTTGCAACTAATGAAAAACTGTTTTTT; cdr3_aa: CASSQLATNEKLFF
d_call: TRBD1; j_call: TRBJ2-7; v_call: TRBV7-9; clone_size: -; cdr3_nt: TGTGCCAGCAGCTCCGGGACAGGGTTGTCCCACGAGCAGTACTTC; cdr3_aa: CASSSGTGLSHEQYF
d_call: -; j_call: TRBJ2-5; v_call: TRBV7-2; clone_size: few; cdr3_nt: TGTGCCAGCAGCAACACGCAGGAACTCCAAGAGACCCAGTACTTC; cdr3_aa: CASSNTQELQETQYF
d_call: -; j_call: TRBJ2-5; v_call: TRBV4-1; clone_size: -; cdr3_nt: TGCGCCAGCAGCCAAGTGGACAGCCAAGAGACCCAGTACTTC; cdr3_aa: CASSQVDSQETQYF
d_call: TRBD1; j_call: TRBJ1-1; v_call: TRBV4-1; clone_size: -; cdr3_nt: TGCGCCAGCAGCCTCCAAAACCTGGGACAGATGAACACTGAAGCTTTCTTT; cdr3_aa: CASSLQNLGQMNTEAFF
d_call: -; j_call: TRBJ1-1; v_call: TRBV3-1; clone_size: -; cdr3_nt: TGTGCCAGCAGCCTAGAGGAACAGGGCATCGCTGAAGCTTTCTTT; cdr3_aa: CASSLEEQGIAEAFF
d_call: -; j_call: TRBJ2-4; v_call: TRBV3-1; clone_size: -; cdr3_nt: TGTGCCAGCAGCCAAGATAGGGGTGCAGGGAAGCAGTACTTC; cdr3_aa: CASSQDRGAGKQYF
d_call: -; j_call: TRBJ2-3; v_call: TRBV12-3/TRBV12-4; clone_size: -; cdr3_nt: TGTGCCAGCAGTTTGGGACTTCAACGTACGCAGTATTTT; cdr3_aa: CASSLGLQRTQYF
d_call: -; j_call: TRBJ2-4; v_call: TRBV12-3/TRBV12-4; clone_size: -; cdr3_nt: TGTGCCAGCAGTTTGGGCGGCCTGACCAAAAACATTCAGTACTTC; cdr3_aa: CASSLGGLTKNIQYF
d_call: -; j_call: TRBJ2-1; v_call: TRBV6-6; clone_size: -; cdr3_nt: TGTGCGACCAGTGCGAGCTCCTACAATGAGCAGTTCTTC; cdr3_aa: CATSASSYNEQFF
d_call: TRBD1; j_call: TRBJ2-4; v_call: TRBV12-3/TRBV12-4; clone_size: few; cdr3_nt: TGTGCCAGCAGTCCGGGACAGGGGGTCCGGGGGGGAGCCAAAAACATTCAGTACTTC; cdr3_aa: CASSPGQGVRGGAKNIQYF
d_call: -; j_call: TRBJ1-1; v_call: TRBV9; clone_size: once; cdr3_nt: TGTGCCAGCAGCGGAAAGTATGAGGGGGGTGCTTTCTTT; cdr3_aa: CASSGKYEGGAFF
d_call: -; j_call: TRBJ2-3; v_call: TRBV30; clone_size: -; cdr3_nt: TGTGCCTGGAGTGCCGTCGCAGCGGCCACAGATACGCAGTATTTT; cdr3_aa: CAWSAVAAATDTQYF
d_call: -; j_call: TRBJ2-5; v_call: TRBV3-1; clone_size: -; cdr3_nt: TGTGCCAGCAAGATAGGGAGACAAGAGACCCAGTACTTC; cdr3_aa: CASKIGRQETQYF
d_call: -; j_call: TRBJ2-1; v_call: TRBV5-1; clone_size: -; cdr3_nt: TGCGCCAGCAGCTTGGCCACTGGAATAGCGAAGAATGAGCAGTTCTTC; cdr3_aa: CASSLATGIAKNEQFF
d_call: -; j_call: TRBJ2-3; v_call: TRBV10-3; clone_size: few; cdr3_nt: TGTGCCAGCGCCAGGGGGGGAAGCACAGATACGCAGTATTTT; cdr3_aa: CASARGGSTDTQYF
d_call: -; j_call: TRBJ2-6; v_call: TRBV2; clone_size: -; cdr3_nt: TGTGCCAGCAGTGTCCAGGGGAAGGCTGGGGCCAACGTCCTGACTTTC; cdr3_aa: CASSVQGKAGANVLTF
d_call: -; j_call: TRBJ2-5; v_call: TRBV5-5; clone_size: -; cdr3_nt: TGTGCCAGCAGCGGGAGGACAGGATCTCAAGAGACCCAGTACTTC; cdr3_aa: CASSGRTGSQETQYF
d_call: -; j_call: TRBJ2-5; v_call: TRBV27; clone_size: -; cdr3_nt: TGTGCCAGCAGTAAACTCAAAGAGACCCAGTACTTC; cdr3_aa: CASSKLKETQYF
d_call: -; j_call: TRBJ1-1; v_call: TRBV12-5; clone_size: -; cdr3_nt: TGTGCTAGTGGATACCTGGGAGGGGCAGGGGAAGTTGAAGCTTTCTTT; cdr3_aa: CASGYLGGAGEVEAFF
d_call: TRBD1; j_call: TRBJ2-7; v_call: TRBV20-1; clone_size: few; cdr3_nt: TGCAGTGCTGGGGACAGGGCGAGCTCCTACGAGCAGTACTTC; cdr3_aa: CSAGDRASSYEQYF
d_call: -; j_call: TRBJ2-1; v_call: TRBV7-6; clone_size: -; cdr3_nt: TGTGCCAGCAGCTTAGCGGCGGCAGGGGAAGCGGTTTACAATGAGCAGTTCTTC; cdr3_aa: CASSLAAAGEAVYNEQFF
d_call: TRBD2; j_call: TRBJ2-5; v_call: TRBV7-2; clone_size: -; cdr3_nt: TGTGCCAGCAGCGCCGTGACTAGCGGAGCCGCAGAGACCCAGTACTTC; cdr3_aa: CASSAVTSGAAETQYF
d_call: -; j_call: TRBJ1-1; v_call: TRBV6-2/TRBV6-3; clone_size: few; cdr3_nt: TGTGCCAGCAGTTACTCAGTCAGTACTGAAGCTTTCTTT; cdr3_aa: CASSYSVSTEAFF
d_call: TRBD2; j_call: TRBJ2-5; v_call: TRBV20-1; clone_size: -; cdr3_nt: TGCAGTGCTAGAGATGTTAGACTAGCACAAGAGACCCAGTACTTC; cdr3_aa: CSARDVRLAQETQYF
d_call: -; j_call: TRBJ2-3; v_call: TRBV4-1; clone_size: -; cdr3_nt: TGCGCCAGCAGCTCCGGACTCCTCGGAGATACGCAGTATTTT; cdr3_aa: CASSSGLLGDTQYF
d_call: TRBD2; j_call: TRBJ2-5; v_call: TRBV6-6; clone_size: few; cdr3_nt: TGTGCCAGCAGTTACGGGGAGGGACAAGAGACCCAGTACTTC; cdr3_aa: CASSYGEGQETQYF
d_call: -; j_call: TRBJ1-2; v_call: TRBV25-1; clone_size: -; cdr3_nt: TGTGCCAGCAGTGGGAACAAGGGCGGCTACACCTTC; cdr3_aa: CASSGNKGGYTF
d_call: -; j_call: TRBJ2-1; v_call: TRBV5-5; clone_size: -; cdr3_nt: TGTGCCAGCAGCCAACGTTTCAATGAGCAGTTCTTC; cdr3_aa: CASSQRFNEQFF
d_call: -; j_call: TRBJ1-2; v_call: TRBV6-1; clone_size: -; cdr3_nt: TGTGCCAGCAGTGGGGCCGGGAACTATGGCTACACCTTC; cdr3_aa: CASSGAGNYGYTF
d_call: TRBD1; j_call: TRBJ2-7; v_call: TRBV10-3; clone_size: -; cdr3_nt: TGTGCCATCAGTGACTCTCTCGGGACAGGGGCGTCCTACGAGCAGTACTTC; cdr3_aa: CAISDSLGTGASYEQYF